This TCR beta chain was sequenced during a study of vaccination effects on CD4 cells after COVID-19. Antigen-specific CD4+ T cell clonotypes were called by their expansion after viral peptide-pool culture in ViraFEST. Culturing for approximately 10 days preceded CD4+ T cell isolation. Either the mRNA-1273 or the BNT162b2 vaccine was given to participants as two doses. Vaccine recipients lacked prior SARS-CoV-2 infection and had negative nucleocapsid antibodies. A few million PBMC were seeded per well and grown in the presence of 10 IU/ml IL-2 and around 11 ug/ml peptides. Details on this clone: Its antigen is not identified.

Produced via immunoSEQ multiplex PCR; TCRdb's table is partial and in-frame only. The table shows 75,000 to 100,000 clones, with around 77% occurring only once. Study-wide points: Healthy vaccinees had only 1 of 255 vaccine-induced clones cross-react with common cold coronaviruses.

This CDR3 spans 15 amino acids. CDR1 is LNHDA and CDR2 is SQIVND in the germline V gene (reference sequence). V was pared by 3 bases and J by 7 bases, with 16 bases between. J is TRBJ1-5 and V is TRBV19, with a weak D call TRBD1 (6 bases). The sample here was CD4+ T cells from PBMCs cultured with HCoV-OC43 spike peptides, taken after COVID-19 vaccination. Subset defined: HCoV-OC43 spike overlapping peptide pool stimulation. The clonotype originates from a human donor who received a COVID-19 vaccine. CDR3 amino acids: CASSMTGQPHQPQHF. As DNA, the CDR3 is TGTGCCAGTAGTATGACAGGACAACCCCACCAGCCCCAGCATTTT.